This is a list of T cell receptor beta chains from one sample in a study of cytomegalovirus exposure and HLA in healthy donors. Assay used: immunoSEQ multiplex PCR; TCRdb lists only in-frame clones, some missing. Among about 190,000 clones listed, roughly 77% were seen once. The sample consisted of PBMCs. These receptors all stem from a man younger than 45 in good health and CMV-seropositive. Each CDR3 is given with its conserved first and last residue. Fields, in order: D gene, V gene, clone size, J gene, CDR3 DNA, CDR3 protein. D genes are given only for firm matches. Clone size is given for some rows only: seen once, a few or many times, or a class if the clone is expanded.

D gene: .; V gene: TRBV15; clone size: .; J gene: TRBJ2-5; CDR3 DNA: TGTGCCACCAGCAGAGATCGCAAGGTTAGCGAGACCCAGTACTTC; CDR3 protein: CATSRDRKVSETQYF
D gene: TRBD1; V gene: TRBV5-1; clone size: few; J gene: TRBJ1-4; CDR3 DNA: TGCGCCAGCAGGCCCGGGACAGGGGGCGAAGGAGAAAAACTGTTTTTT; CDR3 protein: CASRPGTGGEGEKLFF
D gene: .; V gene: TRBV30; clone size: few; J gene: TRBJ2-1; CDR3 DNA: TGTGCCTGGAGTAAGGGGCTTGACAATGAGCAGTTCTTC; CDR3 protein: CAWSKGLDNEQFF
D gene: TRBD1; V gene: TRBV27; clone size: .; J gene: TRBJ1-3; CDR3 DNA: TGTGCCAGCAGGTCAGGGGGCCAAGGAAACACCATATATTTT; CDR3 protein: CASRSGGQGNTIYF
D gene: .; V gene: TRBV7-2; clone size: .; J gene: TRBJ1-2; CDR3 DNA: TGTGCCAGCAGCCCAGGGAATTTGAGGGGCTACACCTTC; CDR3 protein: CASSPGNLRGYTF
D gene: .; V gene: TRBV2; clone size: .; J gene: TRBJ1-5; CDR3 DNA: TGTGCCAGCAGTGAATATGAGGGACAGCCCCAGCATTTT; CDR3 protein: CASSEYEGQPQHF
D gene: TRBD2; V gene: TRBV9; clone size: once; J gene: TRBJ2-7; CDR3 DNA: TGTGCCAGCGGGACGCCGGGACTAGCGGGAGAGACCTACGAGCAGTACTTC; CDR3 protein: CASGTPGLAGETYEQYF
D gene: TRBD2; V gene: TRBV28; clone size: .; J gene: TRBJ2-7; CDR3 DNA: TGTGCCAGCAGTGCCCTAGCGGGGCTATACGAGCAGTACTTC; CDR3 protein: CASSALAGLYEQYF
D gene: .; V gene: TRBV4-3; clone size: once; J gene: TRBJ2-7; CDR3 DNA: TGCGCCAGCAGCCAAGCAGGCGGGGCTACCTACGAGCAGTACTTC; CDR3 protein: CASSQAGGATYEQYF
D gene: .; V gene: TRBV19; clone size: .; J gene: TRBJ1-1; CDR3 DNA: TGTGCCAGTACCCGTTTAGGGGCCGCAAACACTGAAGCTTTCTTT; CDR3 protein: CASTRLGAANTEAFF
D gene: .; V gene: TRBV21-1; clone size: .; J gene: TRBJ2-1; CDR3 DNA: TGTGCCAGCAGCCCACCTCTATCCCCCCACAATGAGCAGTTCTTC; CDR3 protein: CASSPPLSPHNEQFF
D gene: TRBD1; V gene: TRBV6-5; clone size: .; J gene: TRBJ2-5; CDR3 DNA: TGTGCCAGCGGACGTGGACAGGGAAAAGAGACCCAGTACTTC; CDR3 protein: CASGRGQGKETQYF
D gene: TRBD1; V gene: TRBV9; clone size: .; J gene: TRBJ2-7; CDR3 DNA: TGTGCCAGCAGCCTCGGACAGGGGGGACCCTACGAGCAGTACTTC; CDR3 protein: CASSLGQGGPYEQYF
D gene: .; V gene: TRBV19; clone size: .; J gene: TRBJ2-3; CDR3 DNA: TGTGCCAGTAGGAATCTACTAGCAGATACGCAGTATTTT; CDR3 protein: CASRNLLADTQYF
D gene: .; V gene: TRBV6-4; clone size: .; J gene: TRBJ2-2; CDR3 DNA: TGTGCCAGCAGTGACCCTTATACCGGGGAGCTGTTTTTT; CDR3 protein: CASSDPYTGELFF
D gene: TRBD2; V gene: TRBV7-3; clone size: .; J gene: TRBJ2-3; CDR3 DNA: TGTGCCAGCAGCTTAGCGGGGGGGCTTGGAGATACGCAGTATTTT; CDR3 protein: CASSLAGGLGDTQYF
D gene: TRBD2; V gene: TRBV5-1; clone size: once; J gene: TRBJ2-3; CDR3 DNA: TGCGCCAGCAGCTCGGGGCTAGCGGGAGTTGGCGATACGCAGTATTTT; CDR3 protein: CASSSGLAGVGDTQYF
D gene: TRBD2; V gene: TRBV5-8; clone size: .; J gene: TRBJ2-1; CDR3 DNA: TGTGCCAGCAGCCACCTCAAGACTAGCGTGACCTACAATGAGCAGTTCTTC; CDR3 protein: CASSHLKTSVTYNEQFF
D gene: TRBD1; V gene: TRBV2; clone size: .; J gene: TRBJ2-1; CDR3 DNA: TGTGCCAGCGGACGGACAGGGACTAATGAGCAGTTCTTC; CDR3 protein: CASGRTGTNEQFF
D gene: TRBD1; V gene: TRBV18; clone size: .; J gene: TRBJ1-5; CDR3 DNA: TGTGCCAGCTCACCCGGGACAGGGGGCAATCAGCCCCAGCATTTT; CDR3 protein: CASSPGTGGNQPQHF
D gene: .; V gene: TRBV14; clone size: .; J gene: TRBJ1-6; CDR3 DNA: TGTGCCAGCAGCCAAATAACATATAATTCACCCCTCCACTTT; CDR3 protein: CASSQITYNSPLHF
D gene: .; V gene: TRBV5-1; clone size: .; J gene: TRBJ2-7; CDR3 DNA: TGCGCCAGCAGCATGACTAGTTCCCACGAGCAGTACTTC; CDR3 protein: CASSMTSSHEQYF
D gene: TRBD1; V gene: TRBV27; clone size: .; J gene: TRBJ1-1; CDR3 DNA: TGTGCCAGCAGTTTAGACAGGGGGTTAGCTGAAGCTTTCTTT; CDR3 protein: CASSLDRGLAEAFF
D gene: TRBD1; V gene: TRBV2; clone size: .; J gene: TRBJ1-5; CDR3 DNA: TGTGCCAGCAGTGGACAGGGTCTTAGGCAGCCCCAGCATTTT; CDR3 protein: CASSGQGLRQPQHF
D gene: .; V gene: TRBV7-9; clone size: .; J gene: TRBJ1-1; CDR3 DNA: TGTGCCAGCAGCTTAGGGGCGGGAATACTCCTGAACACTGAAGCTTTCTTT; CDR3 protein: CASSLGAGILLNTEAFF
D gene: TRBD2; V gene: TRBV10-1; clone size: .; J gene: TRBJ2-7; CDR3 DNA: TGCGCCAGCACGGGTAGCGGGGCCTACGAGCAGTACTTC; CDR3 protein: CASTGSGAYEQYF
D gene: .; V gene: TRBV20-1; clone size: .; J gene: TRBJ1-4; CDR3 DNA: TGCAGTGCTAGGGGGCCTGAAAAACTGTTTTTT; CDR3 protein: CSARGPEKLFF
D gene: .; V gene: TRBV11-1; clone size: .; J gene: TRBJ2-5; CDR3 DNA: TGTGCCAGCAGCTCCCAGCTCGGGTTCCAAGAGACCCAGTACTTC; CDR3 protein: CASSSQLGFQETQYF
D gene: TRBD1; V gene: TRBV28; clone size: .; J gene: TRBJ1-5; CDR3 DNA: TGTGCCAGCAGTTTGTCATCAGGGGGGCTTCAGCCCCAGCATTTT; CDR3 protein: CASSLSSGGLQPQHF
D gene: TRBD1; V gene: TRBV19; clone size: .; J gene: TRBJ1-1; CDR3 DNA: TGTGCCAGTAGTATGGGGGGACAGGGGAGAGGAACTGAAGCTTTCTTT; CDR3 protein: CASSMGGQGRGTEAFF
D gene: .; V gene: TRBV1; clone size: .; J gene: TRBJ2-7; CDR3 DNA: TGCACCAGCAGCCAAGAGACCTCGCTAGCGGGGACCTACGAGCAGTACTTC; CDR3 protein: CTSSQETSLAGTYEQYF
D gene: TRBD2; V gene: TRBV14; clone size: few; J gene: TRBJ2-7; CDR3 DNA: TGTGCCAGCAGCCAGGCCCGGGGTAGCGGGGGCTACGAGCAGTACTTC; CDR3 protein: CASSQARGSGGYEQYF